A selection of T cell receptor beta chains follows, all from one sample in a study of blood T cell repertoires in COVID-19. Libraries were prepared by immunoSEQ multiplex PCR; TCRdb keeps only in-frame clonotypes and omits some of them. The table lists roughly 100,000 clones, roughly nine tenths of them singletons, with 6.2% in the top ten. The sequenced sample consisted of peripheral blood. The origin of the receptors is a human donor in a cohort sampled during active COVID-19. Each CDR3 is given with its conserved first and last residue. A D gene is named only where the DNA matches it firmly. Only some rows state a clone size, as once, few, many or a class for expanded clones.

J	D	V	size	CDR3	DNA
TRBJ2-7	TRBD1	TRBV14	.	CASSQNRGPYEQYF	TGTGCCAGCAGCCAGAACAGGGGCCCCTACGAGCAGTACTTC
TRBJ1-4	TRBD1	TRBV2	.	CASSERGQLFF	TGTGCCAGCAGCGAAAGGGGGCAGCTGTTTTTT
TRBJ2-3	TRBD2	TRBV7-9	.	CASSLIWGLAEITDTQYF	TGTGCCAGCAGCTTGATTTGGGGACTAGCGGAGATCACAGATACGCAGTATTTT
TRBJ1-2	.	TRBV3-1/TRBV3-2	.	CASSQDQVGPPDYGYTF	TGTGCCAGCAGCCAAGATCAAGTCGGTCCTCCGGACTATGGCTACACCTTC
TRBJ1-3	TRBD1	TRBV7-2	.	CASSSSQGQGQGNTIYF	TGTGCCAGCAGCTCATCCCAAGGACAGGGACAGGGTAACACCATATATTTT
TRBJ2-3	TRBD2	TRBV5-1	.	CASSLGTSGSTDTQYF	TGCGCCAGCAGCTTGGGGACTAGCGGGAGCACAGATACGCAGTATTTT
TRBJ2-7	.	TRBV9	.	CASSVTSRSYEQYF	TGTGCCAGCAGCGTAACGTCCAGATCCTACGAGCAGTACTTC
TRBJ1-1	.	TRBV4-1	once	CASSQTAGDTEAFF	TGCGCCAGCAGCCAAACGGCAGGGGACACTGAAGCTTTCTTT
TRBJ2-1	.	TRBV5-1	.	CASSLLPGASYNEQFF	TGCGCCAGCAGCTTACTTCCGGGAGCCTCTTACAATGAGCAGTTCTTC
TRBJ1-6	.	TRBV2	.	CASRRTENSPLHF	TGTGCCAGCAGGCGTACGGAGAATTCACCCCTCCACTTT
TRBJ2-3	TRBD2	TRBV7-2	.	CASSLVGTSGTDTQYF	TGTGCCAGCAGCTTAGTTGGGACTAGCGGCACAGATACGCAGTATTTT
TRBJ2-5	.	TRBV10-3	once	CAISGWETQETQYF	TGTGCCATCAGTGGATGGGAGACCCAAGAGACCCAGTACTTC
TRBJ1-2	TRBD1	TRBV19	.	CASSVNPRDSEAINYGYTF	TGTGCCAGTTCAGTAAACCCCCGGGACAGCGAAGCAATTAACTATGGCTACACCTTC
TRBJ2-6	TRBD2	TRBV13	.	CASSLDYGAGAGANVLTF	TGTGCCAGCAGCTTAGATTATGGCGCGGGGGCTGGGGCCAACGTCCTGACTTTC
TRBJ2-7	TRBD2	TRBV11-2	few	CASSLQASGVYEQYF	TGTGCCAGCAGCTTACAGGCTAGCGGGGTCTACGAGCAGTACTTC
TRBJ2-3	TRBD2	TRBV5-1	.	CASSLYFSGSKQVDTQYF	TGCGCCAGCAGCTTGTATTTTAGCGGGAGTAAGCAGGTAGATACGCAGTATTTT
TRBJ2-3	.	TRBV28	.	CASSGTGNPYF	TGTGCCAGCAGTGGAACAGGGAACCCGTATTTT
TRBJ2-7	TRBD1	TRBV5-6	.	CASSLGQGASYEQYF	TGTGCCAGCAGCTTGGGACAGGGGGCTTCCTACGAGCAGTACTTC
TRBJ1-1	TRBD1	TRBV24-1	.	CATSDPGGEGNTEAFF	TGTGCCACCAGTGATCCAGGGGGCGAGGGGAACACTGAAGCTTTCTTT
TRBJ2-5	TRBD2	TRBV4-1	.	CASSQGKSTAGGPETQYF	TGCGCCAGCAGCCAAGGCAAAAGTACGGCGGGGGGGCCGGAGACCCAGTACTTC
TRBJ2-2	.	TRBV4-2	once	CASSQDLRTITGELFF	TGTGCCAGCAGCCAAGATCTGCGGACAATCACCGGGGAGCTGTTTTTT
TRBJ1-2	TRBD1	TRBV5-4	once	CASRPQGDYGYTF	TGTGCCAGCAGACCACAGGGGGACTATGGCTACACCTTC
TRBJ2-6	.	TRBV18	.	CASSPLGRLSGANVLTF	TGTGCCAGCTCACCACTGGGGCGCCTCTCTGGGGCCAACGTCCTGACTTTC
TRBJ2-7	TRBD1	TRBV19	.	CASSIGDRAYEQYF	TGTGCCAGTAGTATAGGGGACAGGGCCTACGAGCAGTACTTC
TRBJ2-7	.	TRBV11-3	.	CASSLVLGDEQYF	TGTGCCAGCAGCTTAGTATTGGGCGACGAGCAGTACTTC
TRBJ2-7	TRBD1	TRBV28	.	CASRPLGQGAFYEQYF	TGTGCCAGCAGGCCCCTTGGACAGGGGGCTTTCTACGAGCAGTACTTC
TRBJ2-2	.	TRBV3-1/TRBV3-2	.	CASSQGWGRENTGELFF	TGTGCCAGCAGCCAAGGATGGGGCAGAGAGAACACCGGGGAGCTGTTTTTT
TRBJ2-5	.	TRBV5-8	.	CASSQSPGRSRETQYF	TGTGCCAGCAGCCAGTCTCCGGGTCGTTCTCGGGAGACCCAGTACTTC
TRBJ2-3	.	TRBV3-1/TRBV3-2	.	CASSGASVARGTQYF	TGTGCCAGCAGCGGTGCGAGCGTGGCTCGAGGTACGCAGTATTTT
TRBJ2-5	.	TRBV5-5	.	CASSPGVDQETQYF	TGTGCCAGCAGCCCAGGGGTGGACCAAGAGACCCAGTACTTC
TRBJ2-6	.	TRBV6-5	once	CASSLGQTGANVLTF	TGTGCCAGCAGTTTAGGACAGACTGGGGCCAACGTCCTGACTTTC
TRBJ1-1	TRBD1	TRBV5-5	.	CASSPRTGGGTEAFF	TGTGCCAGCAGCCCGAGGACAGGGGGAGGCACTGAAGCTTTCTTT
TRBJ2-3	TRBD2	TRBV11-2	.	CASSSGLAGALGTDTQYF	TGTGCCAGCAGCTCGGGACTAGCGGGAGCATTAGGGACAGATACGCAGTATTTT
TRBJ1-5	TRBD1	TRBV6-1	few	CASSEGGQVPQHF	TGTGCCAGCAGTGAGGGGGGACAGGTGCCCCAGCATTTT
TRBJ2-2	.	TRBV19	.	CASSIGYAGQGIATGELFF	TGTGCCAGTAGTATAGGGTATGCCGGGCAGGGGATAGCCACCGGGGAGCTGTTTTTT
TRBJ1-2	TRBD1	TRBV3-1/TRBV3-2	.	CASSRPDRESGYTF	TGTGCCAGCAGCCGACCCGACAGGGAGTCTGGCTACACCTTC
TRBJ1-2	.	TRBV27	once	CASREGANYGYTF	TGTGCCAGCAGAGAGGGGGCTAACTATGGCTACACCTTC
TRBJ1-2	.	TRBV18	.	CASSPGTADNYGYTF	TGTGCCAGCTCACCCGGCACAGCAGATAACTATGGCTACACCTTC
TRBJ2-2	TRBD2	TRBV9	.	CASSVRAGVRTGELFF	TGTGCCAGCAGCGTCCGAGCGGGAGTCCGCACCGGGGAGCTGTTTTTT
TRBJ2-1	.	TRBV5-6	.	CASSFGISGRTNNEQFF	TGTGCCAGCAGCTTTGGAATTTCGGGCCGGACAAACAATGAGCAGTTCTTC
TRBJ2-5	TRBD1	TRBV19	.	CASSIVGRGTETQYF	TGTGCCAGTAGTATAGTGGGCAGGGGGACAGAGACCCAGTACTTC
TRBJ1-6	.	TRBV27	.	CASSLSWGGGSPLHF	TGTGCCAGCAGTTTATCGTGGGGAGGTGGGTCACCCCTCCACTTT
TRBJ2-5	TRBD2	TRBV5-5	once	CASSLVGTSGLQETQYF	TGTGCCAGCAGCTTGGTGGGGACTAGCGGGCTACAAGAGACCCAGTACTTC
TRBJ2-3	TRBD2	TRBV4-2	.	CASSQGGAGGGDTQYF	TGTGCCAGCAGCCAAGGGGGCGCGGGAGGAGGAGATACGCAGTATTTT
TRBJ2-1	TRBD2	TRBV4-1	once	CASSQSRPSGNSYNEQFF	TGCGCCAGCAGCCAATCTCGACCGAGCGGGAATTCCTACAATGAGCAGTTCTTC
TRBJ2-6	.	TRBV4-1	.	CASSQIQASGANVLTF	TGCGCCAGCAGCCAAATCCAGGCCTCTGGGGCCAACGTCCTGACTTTC